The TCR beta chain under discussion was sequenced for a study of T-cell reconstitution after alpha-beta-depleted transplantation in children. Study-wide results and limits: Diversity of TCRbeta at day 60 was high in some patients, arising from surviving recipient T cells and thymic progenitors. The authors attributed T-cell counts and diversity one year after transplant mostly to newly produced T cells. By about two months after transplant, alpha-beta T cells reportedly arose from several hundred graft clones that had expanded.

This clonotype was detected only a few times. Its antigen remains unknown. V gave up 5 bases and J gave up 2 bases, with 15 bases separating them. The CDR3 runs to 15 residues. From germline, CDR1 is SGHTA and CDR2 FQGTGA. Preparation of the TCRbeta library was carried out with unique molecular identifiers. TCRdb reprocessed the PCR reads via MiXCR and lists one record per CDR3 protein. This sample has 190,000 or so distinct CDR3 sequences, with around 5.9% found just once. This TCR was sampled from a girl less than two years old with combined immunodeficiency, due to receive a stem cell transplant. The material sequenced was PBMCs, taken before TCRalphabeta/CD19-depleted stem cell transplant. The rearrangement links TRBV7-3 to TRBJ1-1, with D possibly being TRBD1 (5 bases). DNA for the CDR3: TGTGCCAGCAGCCCATGGGGGGGAGAAAACACTGAAGCTTTCTTT. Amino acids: CASSPWGGENTEAFF.